These 17 T cell receptor beta chains were sequenced from one sample in a study of shared clonotypes between healthy human individuals. Data came from immunoSEQ multiplex PCR; TCRdb stores just in-frame clones and leaves some out. The data hold fewer than 1.8 million clones, with less than 99% observed a single time. The sample taken for sequencing was naive CD4+ T cells sorted from blood. Described subset: CD45RA+ positively selected. Every receptor here comes from a man between 25 and 39 years old in good health.

The V gene is TRBV11-3, the J gene TRBJ2-1; 8 bases align to TRBD2. Losses at the gene ends were 1 base for V and 1 base for J; bases not matched to a gene: 6. Looked up from germline, CDR1 is SGHNT and CDR2 is YENEEA. This CDR3 is 17 amino acids long. CDR3 amino acids: CASSLGGLAGSYNEQFF. CDR3 nucleotides: TGTGCCAGCAGCTTAGGAGGGCTAGCGGGTTCCTACAATGAGCAGTTCTTC.

The CDR3 protein is CASSYISETQYF. DNA for the CDR3: TGTGCCAGCAGTTACATCTCGGAGACCCAGTACTTC. This rearrangement joins TRBV6-6 to TRBJ2-5; D remains ambiguous. Germline CDR1 is MNHNY and CDR2 is SVGAGI (reference sequence). The CDR3 loop spans 12 amino acids. Trimming pared 2 bases from V and 5 bases from J, leaving 6 bases between.

Concerning this clone: The sample holds other DNA sequences that translate to the same CDR3. The J gene is TRBJ1-2, the V gene TRBV28, with TRBD1 as a possible D gene (6 bases). V was pared by 5 bases and J by 7 bases, with 8 bases between. In germline, CDR1 is MDHEN, CDR2 SYDVKM. CDR3 length equals 11 residues. The CDR3 loop reads CASSTGFGYTF. Here the CDR3 DNA reads TGTGCCAGCAGTACAGGGTTTGGCTACACCTTC.

The CDR3 sequence is CASSAYFNTEAFF. The CDR3 DNA follows: TGTGCCAGCAGCGCCTATTTTAACACTGAAGCTTTCTTT. The rearrangement joins TRBV11-3 to TRBJ1-1; D unresolved. Looked up from germline, CDR1 is SGHNT and CDR2 is YENEEA. V was pared by 5 bases and J by 2 bases, with 9 bases between. This CDR3 region has 13 residues. Drawing the rest from reference TRBV11-3 and TRBJ1-1, the complete variable domain is EAGVVQSPRYKIIEKKQPVAFWCNPISGHNTLYWYLQNLGQGPELLIRYENEEAVDDSQLPKDRFSAERLKGVDSTLKIQPAELGDSAVYLCASSAYFNTEAFFGQGTRLTVV.

The gene calls are TRBV9 and TRBJ1-2; D is ambiguous. V lost 0 bases and J lost 10, with 10 bases in between. CDR1 and CDR2 from the germline V gene are SGDLS and YYNGEE. The CDR3 contains 12 residues. In DNA, the CDR3 is TGTGCCAGCAGCGTAGACCTGGGTGTCTACACCTTC. This sequence encodes CASSVDLGVYTF.

With regard to this clone: Distinct nucleotide sequences in the sample also encode this CDR3. V usage is TRBV11-2 and J usage is TRBJ2-3, with D perhaps TRBD2 (6 bases). Germline CDR1 SGHAT, CDR2 FQNNGV. V was shortened by 8 bases and J by 3 bases, with 6 bases between the two germline ends. The CDR3 loop spans 11 amino acids. The CDR3 DNA reads TGTGCCAGCCGGGGGACAGATACGCAGTATTTT. Translating gives CASRGTDTQYF.

The CDR3 region has the DNA TGCGCCAGCAGTAAGACCGGCTCCCCCCATGATACGCAGTATTTT. Its translation is CASSKTGSPHDTQYF. The chain carries TRBV23-1 and TRBJ2-3, with unresolved D. TRBV23-1 is classed as an ORF, of uncertain function. V shed 5 bases and J shed 6 bases, with 18 bases lying between them. This CDR3 comprises 15 residues.

As concerns this clone: This specimen includes other DNA sequences encoding the same CDR3. This chain uses TRBV29-1 with TRBJ2-7; 7 nucleotides agree with TRBD1. This CDR3 region has 12 residues. Trimming at V came to 6 bases and at J to 1 base, leaving 3 bases not matched to a gene. Germline V gene sequence: CDR1 SQVTM, CDR2 ANQGSEA. The CDR3 DNA reads as TGCAGCGTAGGGACAGCGTCCTACGAGCAGTACTTC. Protein: CSVGTASYEQYF.

This chain connects TRBV9 to TRBJ2-1; D unresolved. Germline V CDR1 and CDR2: SGDLS, YYNGEE. This CDR3 has 16 amino acids. Trimming took off 0 bases at V and 0 bases at J, with 10 bases between the two ends. The CDR3 sequence is CASSVGPESSYNEQFF. CDR3 DNA: TGTGCCAGCAGCGTAGGTCCGGAAAGCTCCTACAATGAGCAGTTCTTC.

The chain joins TRBV6-6 to TRBJ2-5; the D gene is possibly TRBD2 (6 bases). The closer fit of TRBJ2-7 to the DNA end suggests the J call may be wrong. The CDR3 contains 11 residues. Germline V gene lookup returns CDR1 MNHNY and CDR2 SVGAGI (reference sequence). The CDR3 coding sequence is TGTGCCAGCAGTCGGGGGTACGAGCAGTACTTC. Translated: CASSRGYEQYF.

This chain links TRBV29-1 with TRBJ2-7; 9 nucleotides agree with TRBD1. Germline V gene data show CDR1 as SQVTM and CDR2 as ANQGSEA. The CDR3 spans 13 residues. Trimming cost V 6 bases and J 6 bases; bases outside gene matches: 9. The CDR3, as DNA: TGCAGCGTGAGTGGGACAGGGTTCTCCGAGCAGTACTTC. Its translation: CSVSGTGFSEQYF.

CDR3 residues: CASSLGLAGEETQYF. The CDR3 DNA follows: TGTGCCAGCAGTTTAGGACTAGCGGGAGAAGAGACCCAGTACTTC. The rearrangement joins TRBV28 to TRBJ2-5; TRBD2 matches at 13 bases. The CDR3 consists of 15 residues. Germline V CDR1 and CDR2: MDHEN, SYDVKM. The V gene end was trimmed by 2 bases and the J gene end by 3 bases; junction bases not matched to a gene: 0.

The gene calls are TRBV7-2 and TRBJ2-7; D perhaps matches TRBD1 (7 bases). The V and J ends lost 6 bases and 0 bases respectively, with 18 bases between them. Germline V lookup: CDR1 SGHTA, CDR2 FQGNSA. This CDR3 region has 16 residues. This chain's CDR3 is CASSRQGGASSYEQYF. For the CDR3, the DNA is TGTGCCAGCAGTCGACAGGGCGGGGCGAGCTCCTACGAGCAGTACTTC.

This chain connects TRBV7-9 to TRBJ2-1; the match to TRBD2 covers 8 bases. The J segment lost 1 base and the V segment lost 1 base, leaving 6 bases of the junction unmatched. Germline-derived CDR1 and CDR2 are SEHNR and FQNEAQ (reference sequence). This CDR3 contains 17 residues. CDR3 sequence (DNA): TGTGCCAGCAGCTTAGAAGGCCTAGCGGGTTCCTACAATGAGCAGTTCTTC. It translates to CASSLEGLAGSYNEQFF.

With regard to this clone: This same CDR3 is encoded by further DNA sequences in the sample. The gene calls are TRBV27 and TRBJ2-7, with D perhaps matching TRBD2 (5 bases). This CDR3 has 12 residues. Per the germline V gene, CDR1 is MNHEY and CDR2 is SMNVEV (reference sequence). Trimming shortened V by 2 bases and J by 4 bases, and 6 bases separated the two germline ends. The CDR3 reads CASSLRGYEQYF. The CDR3 DNA reads as TGTGCCAGCAGTTTACGAGGGTACGAGCAGTACTTC.

The chain combines TRBV2 with TRBJ2-7, with D tentatively TRBD2 (6 bases). V dropped 11 bases and J dropped 0 bases, with 26 bases sitting between them. This CDR3 spans 17 amino acids. CDR1 SNHLY and CDR2 FYNNEI come from the germline V gene. CDR3 region: CASLGSSGYSSSYEQYF. CDR3 bases: TGTGCCTCCTTAGGGAGTAGCGGTTACTCCTCCTCCTACGAGCAGTACTTC. Full variable domain (outside the CDR3, taken from reference TRBV2 and TRBJ2-7): EPEVTQTPSHQVTQMGQEVILRCVPISNHLYFYWYRQILGQKVEFLVSFYNNEISEKSEIFDDQFSVERPDGSNFTLKIRSTKLEDSAMYFCASLGSSGYSSSYEQYFGPGTRLTVT.

V is TRBV5-1 and J is TRBJ1-2; D is uncertain. In germline, CDR1 is SGHRS, CDR2 YFSETQ. CDR3 length equals 13 residues. The V and J ends lost 5 bases and 0 bases respectively, with 8 bases between them. The CDR3, as DNA: TGCGCCAGCAGAAAAGTGGCTAACTATGGCTACACCTTC. The encoded protein is CASRKVANYGYTF.